These T cell receptor beta chains were read from a single sample in a study of blood T cell repertoires in COVID-19. The table came from immunoSEQ multiplex PCR; TCRdb's copy has only in-frame clones and leaves some out. The sample lists about 300,000 clones; roughly 88% were seen once. Sequencing was performed on peripheral blood. These receptors all stem from a woman aged 45-59 years with acute or convalescent COVID-19. Both conserved end residues are part of each CDR3.

TRBV6-1	TRBJ1-2	CASRSTGAKGGYTF
TRBV4-1	TRBJ1-5	CASSQRPGGPSSNQPQHF
TRBV11-2	TRBJ2-1	CASSPAVVEQFF
TRBV25-1	TRBJ2-5	CASSEWLADQETQYF
TRBV4-1	TRBJ2-5	CASSQDPQGARETQYF
TRBV19	TRBJ1-2	CASGTAFYGYTF
TRBV5-5	TRBJ2-1	CASSLGQMYNEQFF
TRBV11-2	TRBJ2-7	CASSLGLAGTYEQYF
TRBV5-1	TRBJ2-5	CASSVPGQQETQYF
TRBV30	TRBJ1-5	CAWNGGNFQPQHF
TRBV2	TRBJ2-7	CASSVYQGTEQYF
TRBV10-1	TRBJ2-6	CASGPGLAKSGANVLTF
TRBV28	TRBJ1-2	CASSVIQGSYGYTF
TRBV2	TRBJ1-5	CASAQGVNQPQHF
TRBV27	TRBJ2-2	CASLGAGELFF
TRBV10-3	TRBJ2-5	CAISESRTSVAQYQETQYF
TRBV5-1	TRBJ1-1	CASSLAGAGVSEAFF
TRBV4-1	TRBJ2-1	CASRYSSGSSYNEQFF
TRBV19	TRBJ1-5	CASSRTGTTQPQHF
TRBV27	TRBJ2-4	CASRILAGGGENIQYF
TRBV27	TRBJ1-1	CASSLSAGGNMNTEAFF
TRBV11-1	TRBJ2-1	CASSLISGAEEFF
TRBV27	TRBJ2-3	CASIAGFALWDTQYF
TRBV10-3	TRBJ1-1	CAISGFTEGNTEAFF
TRBV5-1	TRBJ1-4	CASSWGEATNEKLFF
TRBV28	TRBJ2-3	CASSSQGRSTDTQYF
TRBV27	TRBJ2-1	CASSLYPTTGQFF
TRBV7-2	TRBJ2-3	CASSFPPRSDTQYF
TRBV7-2	TRBJ2-7	CASSLAPRSGEQYF
TRBV7-9	TRBJ2-3	CASSSKWDTSTDTQYF
TRBV7-2	TRBJ1-4	CASSLALGVQEKLFF
TRBV28	TRBJ1-5	CASRGAGNQPQHF
TRBV9	TRBJ2-1	CASSVGRAGYYNEQFF
TRBV15	TRBJ1-5	CATSTGTGVNQPQHF
TRBV9	TRBJ1-1	CASSDYTGGTEAFF
TRBV7-2	TRBJ2-7	CASSNYPGGEQYF
TRBV7-9	TRBJ2-3	CASSSRLAGRLGTQYF
TRBV7-2	TRBJ2-2	CASSHGRDIDTGELFF
TRBV3-1/TRBV3-2	TRBJ2-3	CASSRAAIADTQYF
TRBV4-1	TRBJ1-1	CASSLIYRGNTEAFF
TRBV5-4	TRBJ2-7	CASSVTSGSSYEQYF
TRBV11-1	TRBJ1-1	CASSLLLTRTPPSVFF
TRBV4-3	TRBJ1-1	CASSQVNRGFTEAFF
TRBV12-3/TRBV12-4	TRBJ1-1	CASSLRVKEAFF
TRBV27	TRBJ2-4	CASSPLEGGFQYF
TRBV5-1	TRBJ1-1	CASSSDRGNTEAFF
TRBV28	TRBJ2-7	CASSLVGRGEQYF
TRBV18	TRBJ2-1	CASSPKTGGNEQFF
TRBV5-6	TRBJ1-2	CASSLAGQHYYGYTF
TRBV6-2/TRBV6-3	TRBJ2-7	CASSYLGRAGDEQYF
TRBV29-1	TRBJ2-2	CSVVAGDASGELFF
TRBV27	TRBJ2-7	CASSLISQGLYEQYF
TRBV28	TRBJ1-2	CASSLLGDYGYTF
TRBV18	TRBJ2-5	CASSPRFAEKETQYF
TRBV28	TRBJ1-1	CASSPRSSAFF
TRBV7-6	TRBJ2-2	CASSLELAGGTGELFF
TRBV7-2	TRBJ2-3	CASSASTDTQYF